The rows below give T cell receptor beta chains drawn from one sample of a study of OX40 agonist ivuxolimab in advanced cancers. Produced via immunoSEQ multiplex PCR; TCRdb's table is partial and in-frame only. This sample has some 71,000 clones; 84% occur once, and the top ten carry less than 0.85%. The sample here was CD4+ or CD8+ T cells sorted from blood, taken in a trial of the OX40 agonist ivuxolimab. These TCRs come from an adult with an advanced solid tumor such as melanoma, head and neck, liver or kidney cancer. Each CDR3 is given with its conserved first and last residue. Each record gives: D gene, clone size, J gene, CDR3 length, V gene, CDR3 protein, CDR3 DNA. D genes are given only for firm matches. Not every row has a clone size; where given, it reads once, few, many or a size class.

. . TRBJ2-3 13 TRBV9 CASSVGTRDTQYF TGTGCCAGCAGCGTAGGGACACGAGATACGCAGTATTTT
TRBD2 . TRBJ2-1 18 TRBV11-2 CASGSSGNLAGSYNEQFF TGTGCCAGCGGGTCTAGCGGGAACTTGGCGGGGTCATACAATGAGCAGTTCTTC
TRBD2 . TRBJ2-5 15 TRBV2 CASSQTSGSEETQYF TGTGCCAGCAGTCAGACTAGCGGGAGCGAAGAGACCCAGTACTTC
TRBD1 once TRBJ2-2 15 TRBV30 CACMPGQGISGELFF TGTGCCTGTATGCCGGGACAGGGTATTTCGGGGGAGCTGTTTTTT
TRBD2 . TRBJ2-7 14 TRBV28 CASRSSGRVYEQYF TGTGCCAGCAGGTCTAGCGGGAGGGTATACGAGCAGTACTTC
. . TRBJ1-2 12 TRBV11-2 CASSTENYGYTF TGTGCCAGCAGCACAGAGAACTATGGCTACACCTTC
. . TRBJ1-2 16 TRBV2 CASTLFGGRANYGYTF TGTGCCAGCACTCTATTTGGAGGCCGTGCGAACTATGGCTACACCTTC
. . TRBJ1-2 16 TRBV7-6 CASSPRQSGGHYGYTF TGTGCCAGCAGCCCCCGACAGTCGGGGGGGCACTATGGCTACACCTTC
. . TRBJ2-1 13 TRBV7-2 CASSLATDNEQFF TGTGCCAGCAGCTTAGCCACAGATAATGAGCAGTTCTTC
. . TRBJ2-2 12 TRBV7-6 CASSPNTGELFF TGTGCCAGCAGCCCGAACACCGGGGAGCTGTTTTTT
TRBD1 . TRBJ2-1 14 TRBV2 CATETGATYNEQFF TGTGCCACCGAGACAGGGGCTACCTACAATGAGCAGTTCTTC
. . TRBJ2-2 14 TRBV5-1 CASTTGVSTGELFF TGCGCCAGCACTACAGGAGTCTCCACCGGGGAGCTGTTTTTT
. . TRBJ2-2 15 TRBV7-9 CASSLRDPNTGELFF TGTGCCAGCAGCTTAAGGGATCCGAACACCGGGGAGCTGTTTTTT
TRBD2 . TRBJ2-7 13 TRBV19 CASSIERGSEQYF TGTGCCAGTAGTATAGAGCGGGGGAGCGAGCAGTACTTC
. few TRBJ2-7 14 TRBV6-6 CASRPGQGGPPPYF TGTGCCAGCAGACCCGGACAGGGAGGGCCCCCGCCGTACTTC
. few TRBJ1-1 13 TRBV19 CASSFGENTEAFF TGTGCCAGTAGCTTCGGCGAGAACACTGAAGCTTTCTTT